The sequence of this TCR beta chain was determined in a study of cytotoxic CD8 clonotypes in ibrutinib-treated CLL. Overall study: After a median around 12 months on treatment (6 to 36), response samples were drawn.

The protocol was immunoSEQ multiplex PCR, while the TCRdb copy is restricted to in-frame clones and leaves out a portion. Seen here are about 140,000 clones, 91% observed once, and the top ten hold roughly a tenth. Of note for this clone: The junction does not match germline at one end; this may be a read error.

There are 14 residues in the CDR3. The germline V gene has CDR1 ENHRY and CDR2 SYGVKD. The source is a human donor with chronic lymphocytic leukemia. The J gene is TRBJ2-1, the V gene TRBV10-3, with D perhaps TRBD2 (6 bases). The specimen was PBMCs, collected after 12 months of ibrutinib treatment. Here the CDR3 DNA reads TGTGTCATCAGCGACGGGACTCTTAACAATGAGCAGTTCTTC. Amino acids: CVISDGTLNNEQFF.